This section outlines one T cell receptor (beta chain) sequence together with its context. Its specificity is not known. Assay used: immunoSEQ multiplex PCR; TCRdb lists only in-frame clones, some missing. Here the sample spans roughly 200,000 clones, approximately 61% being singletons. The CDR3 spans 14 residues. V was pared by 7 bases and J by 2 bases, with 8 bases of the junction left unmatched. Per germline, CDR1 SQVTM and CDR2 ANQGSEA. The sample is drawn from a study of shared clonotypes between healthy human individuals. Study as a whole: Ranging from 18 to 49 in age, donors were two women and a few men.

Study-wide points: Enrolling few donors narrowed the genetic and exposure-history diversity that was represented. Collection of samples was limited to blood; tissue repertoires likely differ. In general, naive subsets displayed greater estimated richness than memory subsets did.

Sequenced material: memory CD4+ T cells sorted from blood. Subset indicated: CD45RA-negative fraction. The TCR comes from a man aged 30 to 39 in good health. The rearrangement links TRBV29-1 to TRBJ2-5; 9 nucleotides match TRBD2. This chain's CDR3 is CSGNSGSPQETQYF. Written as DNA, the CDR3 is TGCAGCGGAAATAGCGGGAGCCCTCAAGAGACCCAGTACTTC.